This entry features one TCR beta chain sequence. Data came from immunoSEQ multiplex PCR; TCRdb stores just in-frame clones and leaves some out. This sample yields 100,000 to 150,000 clones, of which 70% to 90% are seen a single time; under 8% belongs to the top ten. The CDR3 is 15 amino acids. With 6 bases removed from V and 0 bases from J, the gap between germline ends came to 12 bases. Germline V gives CDR1 MNHEY, CDR2 SVGAGI. The data are from a study of T cell responses to AZD1222 COVID-19 vaccine. The V call is TRBV6-5, the J call TRBJ1-3; perhaps TRBD1 as D (6 bases). This sequence originates from an adult who received the MenACWY meningococcal vaccine as a control. Sequencing was performed on peripheral blood, taken 28 days after the second dose of the MenACWY control vaccine. The CDR3 spells CASRSDSFSGNTIYF. Written as DNA, the CDR3 is TGTGCCAGCAGATCGGACAGCTTCTCTGGAAACACCATATATTTT.